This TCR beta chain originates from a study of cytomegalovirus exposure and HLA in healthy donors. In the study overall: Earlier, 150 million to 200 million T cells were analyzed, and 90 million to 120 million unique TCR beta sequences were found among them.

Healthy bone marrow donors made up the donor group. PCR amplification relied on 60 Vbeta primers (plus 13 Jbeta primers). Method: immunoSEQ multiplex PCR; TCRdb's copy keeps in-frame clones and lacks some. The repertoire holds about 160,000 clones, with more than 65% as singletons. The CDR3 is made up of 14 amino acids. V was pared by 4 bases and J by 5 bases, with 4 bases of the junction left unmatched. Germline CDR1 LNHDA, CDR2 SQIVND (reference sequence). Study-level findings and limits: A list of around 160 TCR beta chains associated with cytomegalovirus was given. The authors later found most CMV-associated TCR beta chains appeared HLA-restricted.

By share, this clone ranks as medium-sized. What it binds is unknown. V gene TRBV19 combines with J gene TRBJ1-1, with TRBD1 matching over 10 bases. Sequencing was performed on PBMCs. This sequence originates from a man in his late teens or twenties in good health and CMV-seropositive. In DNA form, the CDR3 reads TGTGCCAGTAGTAGGGGACAGGGGACGACTGAAGCTTTCTTT. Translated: CASSRGQGTTEAFF.